These 20 T cell receptor beta chains came from one sample sequenced in a study of cytomegalovirus exposure and HLA in healthy donors. Researchers ran the PCR with 60 Vbeta and 13 Jbeta primers. TCRdb's table, derived via immunoSEQ multiplex PCR, lists solely in-frame clones and lacks some. The sample contains 150,000 to 200,000 clones, approximately 81% of which appear only once. The sample was PBMCs. These receptors originate from a boy aged 5-17 years in good health and CMV-seronegative.

The rearrangement uses TRBV9 and TRBJ1-1; tentative D call: TRBD1 (5 bases). V lost 0 bases and J 3 bases, leaving 12 bases between the germline ends. The CDR3 has 15 amino acids. Germline CDR1 reads SGDLS; CDR2 reads YYNGEE. The CDR3 region is CASSVEGQPYTEAFF. Written as DNA, the CDR3 is TGTGCCAGCAGCGTAGAGGGGCAGCCATACACTGAAGCTTTCTTT.

The CDR3, as DNA: TGTGCCAGCAGCTCTCTCTCCGGGAGAGGGCAAGAGACCCAGTACTTC. This gives the protein CASSSLSGRGQETQYF. J is TRBJ2-5 and V is TRBV5-4, with D possibly matching TRBD2 (6 bases). Germline V gives CDR1 SGHNT, CDR2 YYREEE (reference sequence). Trimming stripped 3 bases from V and 2 bases from J, with 17 bases between. The CDR3 sequence is 16 residues long.

The chain links TRBV27 to TRBJ1-4; no clear D. This CDR3 comprises 15 residues. Trimming took 0 bases from V and 8 from J, leaving 13 bases between them. The germline V gene has CDR1 MNHEY and CDR2 SMNVEV (reference sequence). The CDR3 here is CASSLSVRRNEKLFF. The CDR3 DNA follows: TGTGCCAGCAGTTTATCGGTCAGGAGGAACGAAAAACTGTTTTTT.

This clone came up a few times. V is TRBV6-6 and J is TRBJ2-1; 8 bases map to TRBD1. The germline CDR1 and CDR2 sequences are MNHNY and SVGAGI (reference sequence). CDR3 length equals 16 residues. The V and J ends lost 7 bases and 7 bases, in that order; junction bases with no gene match: 15. The CDR3 sequence: CASMLARGQGENEQFF. The CDR3 DNA is TGTGCCAGCATGCTGGCAAGAGGACAGGGCGAAAATGAGCAGTTCTTC.

This clone was found once. The chain joins TRBV5-1 to TRBJ1-1; D might be TRBD1 (5 bases). The CDR3 extends over 15 amino acids. Germline V gene data show CDR1 as SGHRS and CDR2 as YFSETQ. V dropped 2 bases and J dropped 3 bases, with 14 bases sitting between them. The CDR3 DNA sequence: TGCGCCAGCAGCTTTCGCGAGGGAGGGGACACTGAAGCTTTCTTT. Protein sequence: CASSFREGGDTEAFF.

This chain joins TRBV9 and TRBJ2-1, with 7 bases fitting TRBD1. The CDR3 loop spans 17 amino acids. Per the germline V gene, CDR1 is SGDLS and CDR2 is YYNGEE. V shed 3 bases and J 2 bases; nucleotides not matched to a gene: 11. The CDR3 sequence is CASSAPPGGRTYNEQFF. CDR3 DNA: TGTGCCAGCAGCGCCCCACCAGGGGGTAGAACCTACAATGAGCAGTTCTTC.

The J gene is TRBJ2-2, the V gene TRBV19; 7 bases are a match to TRBD1. The CDR3 has 16 amino acids. Germline V lookup: CDR1 LNHDA, CDR2 SQIVND (reference sequence). V trimming: 5 bases; J trimming: 0 bases; junction bases outside the gene matches: 6. The CDR3, as DNA: TGTGCCAGTAGTCCCCGACAGGGCACGAACACCGGGGAGCTGTTTTTT. Amino acid sequence: CASSPRQGTNTGELFF.

The chain joins TRBV10-1 to TRBJ2-7, with TRBD2 matching 7 bases. The V segment lost 0 bases and the J segment 0 bases; nucleotides outside the gene matches: 11. The CDR3 loop spans 18 amino acids. The germline V gene encodes CDR1 WNHNN and CDR2 SYGVQD (reference sequence). The CDR3: CASSESILAGHSSYEQYF. In DNA form, the CDR3 reads TGCGCCAGCAGTGAGTCGATATTAGCGGGTCACAGCTCCTACGAGCAGTACTTC.

V usage is TRBV6-6 and J usage is TRBJ1-1; D is uncertain. Germline lookup yields CDR1 MNHNY and CDR2 SVGAGI (reference sequence). The CDR3 consists of 14 residues. The V gene lost 2 bases and the J gene lost 5 bases, with 12 bases spanning the gap. CDR3 sequence reads: CASSYAELWTEAFF. The CDR3 DNA is TGTGCCAGCAGTTACGCGGAACTGTGGACTGAAGCTTTCTTT.

The chain recombines TRBV15 with TRBJ2-1; no clear D gene. The V gene's germline CDR1 is LNHNV and CDR2 YYDKDF (reference sequence). This CDR3 is built from 16 residues. V was pared by 1 base and J by 5 bases, with 15 bases between. In nucleotides, the CDR3 is TGTGCCACCAGCAGAGTAGGTGCAATCCGGGACAATGAGCAGTTCTTC. Translating it yields CATSRVGAIRDNEQFF.

The chain uses TRBV15 and TRBJ2-3, with TRBD2 identical over 9 bases. Germline loops: CDR1 LNHNV, CDR2 YYDKDF (reference sequence). This CDR3 has 17 amino acids. Losses at the gene ends were 1 base for V and 3 bases for J; bases not matched to a gene: 8. For the CDR3, the DNA is TGTGCCACCAGCAGAGCTCCGCTAGCGGGACCTACAGATACGCAGTATTTT. Protein: CATSRAPLAGPTDTQYF.

The chain links TRBV4-3 to TRBJ1-1; the D gene is possibly TRBD1 (5 bases). CDR1 and CDR2 (germline): LGHNA, YSLEER. The CDR3 sequence is 17 residues long. V lost 1 base and J lost 0, with 15 bases in between. CDR3 bases: TGCGCCAGCAGCCAAGTAAGGGGCGGGAACCTGAACACTGAAGCTTTCTTT. Residues: CASSQVRGGNLNTEAFF.

The chain recombines TRBV28 with TRBJ1-1; tentative D call: TRBD1 (5 bases). The germline V gene has CDR1 MDHEN and CDR2 SYDVKM. V was shortened by 8 bases and J by 0 bases, with 10 bases between the two germline ends. The CDR3 runs 13 residues. CDR3 coding DNA: TGTGCCAGCTTGACCAGGGTGAACACTGAAGCTTTCTTT. Amino acids: CASLTRVNTEAFF.

The chain employs TRBV2 and TRBJ2-7, with 8 bases aligning to TRBD1. Germline CDR1 is SNHLY and CDR2 is FYNNEI. This CDR3 is built from 15 residues. The J segment lost 4 bases and the V segment lost 8 bases, leaving 13 bases of the junction unmatched. The CDR3 DNA follows: TGTGCCAGCGGCGGAAGGACAGGGTTCAATTACGAGCAGTACTTC. This encodes CASGGRTGFNYEQYF.

The genes are TRBV30 and TRBJ1-2; a possible D gene is TRBD1 (5 bases). Trimming pared 4 bases from V and 4 bases from J, leaving 19 bases between. Germline lookup yields CDR1 GTSNPN and CDR2 SVGIG (reference sequence). This CDR3 is built from 15 residues. Written as DNA, the CDR3 is TGTGCCTGGACCGGGGACTCCCTGCCCGCCTATGGCTACACCTTC. This gives the protein CAWTGDSLPAYGYTF.

The chain is built from TRBV28 and TRBJ1-4; TRBD1 might be the D (5 bases). V was trimmed by 0 bases and J by 3 bases, leaving 8 bases between them. Per germline, CDR1 MDHEN and CDR2 SYDVKM. The CDR3 runs 15 residues. CDR3 nucleotide sequence: TGTGCCAGCAGTTTATGGGGGGGGGCTAATGAAAAACTGTTTTTT. Translating it yields CASSLWGGANEKLFF.

The chain has TRBV5-6 and TRBJ2-3, with TRBD2 as a possible D gene (6 bases). The CDR3 contains 18 residues. V lost 0 bases to trimming and J lost 2 bases, with 19 bases between them. In germline, CDR1 is SGHDT, CDR2 YYEEEE. In nucleotides, the CDR3 is TGTGCCAGCAGCTTGGTTTCGGTTCGGCTAGCGAACACAGATACGCAGTATTTT. This codes for CASSLVSVRLANTDTQYF.

A word on this clone: One end of the junction does not line up with germline, which may come from a read error. V usage is TRBV19 and J usage is TRBJ1-5, with TRBD1 as a possible D gene (6 bases). The CDR3 spans 15 residues. The V gene's germline CDR1 is LNHDA and CDR2 SQIVND (reference sequence). The CDR3 is CASSLDRLLSQPQHF. CDR3 bases: TGTGCCAGTAGTTTAGACAGGCTCCTCTCGCAGCCCCAGCATTTT.

This rearrangement joins TRBV29-1 to TRBJ2-7; 7 bases are shared with TRBD1. Per the germline V gene, CDR1 is SQVTM and CDR2 is ANQGSEA. Trimming took 3 bases from V and 0 from J; bases not matched to a gene: 2. This CDR3 spans 13 amino acids. CDR3 amino acids: CSVEGTASYEQYF. The CDR3 nucleotides are TGCAGCGTTGAGGGGACAGCCTCCTACGAGCAGTACTTC.

This clone was detected only a few times. The chain carries TRBV29-1 and TRBJ2-1, with 10 bases aligning to TRBD1. J gave up 6 bases and V 7 bases, and 3 bases lay outside the gene matches. The length of the CDR3 is 12 residues. Germline CDR1 and CDR2: SQVTM and ANQGSEA. DNA for the CDR3: TGCAGCGCTGGACAGGGGGGCAATGAGCAGTTCTTC. Amino acids: CSAGQGGNEQFF.